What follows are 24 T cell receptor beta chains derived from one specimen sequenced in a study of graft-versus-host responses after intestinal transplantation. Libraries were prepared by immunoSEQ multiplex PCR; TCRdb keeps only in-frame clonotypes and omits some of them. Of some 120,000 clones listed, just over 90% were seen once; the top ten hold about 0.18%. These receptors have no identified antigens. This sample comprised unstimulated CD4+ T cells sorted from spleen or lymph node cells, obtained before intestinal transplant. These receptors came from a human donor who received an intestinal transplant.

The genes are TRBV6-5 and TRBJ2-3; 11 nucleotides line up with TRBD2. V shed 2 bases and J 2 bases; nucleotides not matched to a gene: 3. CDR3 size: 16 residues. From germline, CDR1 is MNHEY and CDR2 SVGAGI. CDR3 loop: CASSYLAGGPTDTQYF. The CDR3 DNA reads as TGTGCCAGCAGTTACCTAGCGGGGGGACCCACAGATACGCAGTATTTT.

Written as DNA, the CDR3 is TGTGCCAGCAGTGAAACATTAGCGGGAGGTGGTACAGATACGCAGTATTTT. This codes for CASSETLAGGGTDTQYF. The V and J genes are TRBV2 and TRBJ2-3; TRBD2 aligns across 10 bases. The J segment lost 3 bases and the V segment lost 2 bases, leaving 8 bases of the junction unmatched. The germline gives CDR1 SNHLY, CDR2 FYNNEI. The length of the CDR3 is 17 residues.

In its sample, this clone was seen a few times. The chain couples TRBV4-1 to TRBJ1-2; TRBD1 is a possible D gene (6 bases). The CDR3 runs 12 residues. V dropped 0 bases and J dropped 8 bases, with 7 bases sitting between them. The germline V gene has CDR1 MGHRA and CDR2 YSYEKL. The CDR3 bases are TGCGCCAGCAGCCAAGACAGGGGCGGCTACACCTTC. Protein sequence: CASSQDRGGYTF.

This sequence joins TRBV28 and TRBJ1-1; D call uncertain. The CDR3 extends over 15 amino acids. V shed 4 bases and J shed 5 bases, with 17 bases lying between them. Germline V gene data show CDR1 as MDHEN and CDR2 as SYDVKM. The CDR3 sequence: CASSSSSIAGTEAFF. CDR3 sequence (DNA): TGTGCCAGCAGTTCGTCATCTATTGCGGGGACTGAAGCTTTCTTT. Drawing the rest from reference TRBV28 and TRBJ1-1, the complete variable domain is DVKVTQSSRYLVKRTGEKVFLECVQDMDHENMFWYRQDPGLGLRLIYFSYDVKMKEKGDIPEGYSVSREKKERFSLILESASTNQTSMYLCASSSSSIAGTEAFFGQGTRLTVV.

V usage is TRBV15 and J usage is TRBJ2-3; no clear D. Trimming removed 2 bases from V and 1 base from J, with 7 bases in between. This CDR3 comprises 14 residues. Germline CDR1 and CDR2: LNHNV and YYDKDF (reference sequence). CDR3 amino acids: CATSRRIGTDTQYF. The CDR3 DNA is TGTGCCACCAGCAGACGTATAGGCACAGATACGCAGTATTTT.

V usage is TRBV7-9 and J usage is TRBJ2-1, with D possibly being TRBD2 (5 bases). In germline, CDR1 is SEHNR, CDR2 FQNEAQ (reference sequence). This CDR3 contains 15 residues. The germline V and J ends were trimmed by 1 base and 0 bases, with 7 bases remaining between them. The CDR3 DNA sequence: TGTGCCAGCAGCTTAGTAGCGAGCTCCTACAATGAGCAGTTCTTC. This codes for CASSLVASSYNEQFF.

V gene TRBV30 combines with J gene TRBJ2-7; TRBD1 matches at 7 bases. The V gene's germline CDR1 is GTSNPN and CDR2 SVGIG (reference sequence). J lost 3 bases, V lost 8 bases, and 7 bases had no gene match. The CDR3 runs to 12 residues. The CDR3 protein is CASYRDSYEQYF. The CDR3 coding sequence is TGTGCCAGCTACCGGGACAGCTACGAGCAGTACTTC.

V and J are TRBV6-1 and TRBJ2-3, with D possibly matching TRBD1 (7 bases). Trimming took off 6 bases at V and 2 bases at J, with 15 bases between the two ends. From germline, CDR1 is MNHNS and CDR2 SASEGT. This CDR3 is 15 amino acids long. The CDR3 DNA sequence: TGTGCCAGCAGCCGGAGGGACAGAATCACAGATACGCAGTATTTT. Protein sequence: CASSRRDRITDTQYF.

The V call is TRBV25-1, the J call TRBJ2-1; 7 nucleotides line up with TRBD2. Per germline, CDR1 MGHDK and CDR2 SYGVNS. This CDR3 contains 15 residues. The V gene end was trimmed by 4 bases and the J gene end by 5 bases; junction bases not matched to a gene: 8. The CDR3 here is CASSVGDGLDNEQFF. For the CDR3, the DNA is TGTGCCAGCAGTGTCGGGGACGGACTAGACAATGAGCAGTTCTTC.

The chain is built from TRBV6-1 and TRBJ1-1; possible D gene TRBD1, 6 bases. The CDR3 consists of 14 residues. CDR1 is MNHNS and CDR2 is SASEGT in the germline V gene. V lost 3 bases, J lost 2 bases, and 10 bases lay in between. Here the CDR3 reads CASSDTGLNTEAFF. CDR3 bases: TGTGCCAGCAGTGATACAGGGTTAAACACTGAAGCTTTCTTT.

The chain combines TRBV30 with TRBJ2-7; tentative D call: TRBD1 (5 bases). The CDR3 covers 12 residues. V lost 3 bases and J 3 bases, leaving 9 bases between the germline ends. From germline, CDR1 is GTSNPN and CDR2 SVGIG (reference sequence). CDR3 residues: CAWSDRGYEQYF. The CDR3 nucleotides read TGTGCCTGGAGCGACAGAGGCTACGAGCAGTACTTC.

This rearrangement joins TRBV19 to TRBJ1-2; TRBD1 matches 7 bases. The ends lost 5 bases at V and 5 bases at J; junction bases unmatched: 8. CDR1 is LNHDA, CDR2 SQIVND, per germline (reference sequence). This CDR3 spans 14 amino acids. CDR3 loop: CASSGAGGPYGYTF. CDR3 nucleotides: TGTGCCAGTAGTGGCGCAGGGGGGCCGTATGGCTACACCTTC.

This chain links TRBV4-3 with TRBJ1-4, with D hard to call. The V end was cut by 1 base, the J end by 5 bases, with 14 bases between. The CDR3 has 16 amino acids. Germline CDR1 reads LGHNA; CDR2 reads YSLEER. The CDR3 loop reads CASSQGSGTGNEKLFF. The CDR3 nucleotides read TGCGCCAGCAGCCAAGGGTCGGGAACGGGGAATGAAAAACTGTTTTTT.

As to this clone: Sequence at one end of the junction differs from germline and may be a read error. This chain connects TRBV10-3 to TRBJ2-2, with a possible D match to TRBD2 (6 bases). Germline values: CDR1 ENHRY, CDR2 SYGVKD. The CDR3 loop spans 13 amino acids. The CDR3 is CASGTGAGGALFF. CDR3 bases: TGTGCCAGCGGGACTGGCGCCGGAGGGGCGCTGTTTTTT.

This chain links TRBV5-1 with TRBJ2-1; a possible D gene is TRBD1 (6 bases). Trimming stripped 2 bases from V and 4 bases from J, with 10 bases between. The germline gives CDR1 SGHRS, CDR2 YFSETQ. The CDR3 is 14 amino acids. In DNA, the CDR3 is TGCGCCAGCAGCTTTCGGGACAAATACAATGAGCAGTTCTTC. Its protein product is CASSFRDKYNEQFF.

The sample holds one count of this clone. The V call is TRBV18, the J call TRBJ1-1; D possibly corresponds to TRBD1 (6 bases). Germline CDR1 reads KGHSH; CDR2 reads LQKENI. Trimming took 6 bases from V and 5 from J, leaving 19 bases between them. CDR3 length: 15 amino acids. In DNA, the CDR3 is TGTGCCAGCTCCCCGAACGGGGGGCTTGGTACTGAAGCTTTCTTT. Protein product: CASSPNGGLGTEAFF. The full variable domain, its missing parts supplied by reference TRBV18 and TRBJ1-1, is NAGVMQNPRHLVRRRGQEARLRCSPMKGHSHVYWYRQLPEEGLKFMVYLQKENIIDESGMPKERFSAEFPKEGPSILRIQQVVRGDSAAYFCASSPNGGLGTEAFFGQGTRLTVV.

The CDR3 here is CASSARRGADTQYF. For the CDR3, the DNA is TGTGCCAGCAGCGCCCGCCGGGGGGCAGATACGCAGTATTTT. The chain uses TRBV9 and TRBJ2-3, with 7 bases that match TRBD2. This CDR3 contains 14 residues. Unmatched junction bases numbered 5, after V lost 3 bases and J lost 4 bases. Germline CDR1 and CDR2: SGDLS and YYNGEE.

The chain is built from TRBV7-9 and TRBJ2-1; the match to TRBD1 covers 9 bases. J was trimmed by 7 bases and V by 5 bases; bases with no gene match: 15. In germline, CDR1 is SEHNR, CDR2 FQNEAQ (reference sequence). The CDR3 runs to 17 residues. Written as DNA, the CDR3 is TGTGCCAGCAGCCTCACAGGGGGCTTCGGGGAATTAAATGAGCAGTTCTTC. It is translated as CASSLTGGFGELNEQFF.

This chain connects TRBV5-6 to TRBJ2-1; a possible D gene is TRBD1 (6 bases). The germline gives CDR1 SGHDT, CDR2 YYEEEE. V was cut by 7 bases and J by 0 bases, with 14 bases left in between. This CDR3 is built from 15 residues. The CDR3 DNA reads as TGTGCCAGCGACTTAGGGGGAAGCTCCTACAATGAGCAGTTCTTC. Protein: CASDLGGSSYNEQFF.

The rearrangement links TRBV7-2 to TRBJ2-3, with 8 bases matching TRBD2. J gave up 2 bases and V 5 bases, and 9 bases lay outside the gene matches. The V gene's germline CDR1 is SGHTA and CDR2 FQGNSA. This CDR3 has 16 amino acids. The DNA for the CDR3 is TGTGCCAGCAGCAGAGGAGCGGGGGCGGACACAGATACGCAGTATTTT. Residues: CASSRGAGADTDTQYF.

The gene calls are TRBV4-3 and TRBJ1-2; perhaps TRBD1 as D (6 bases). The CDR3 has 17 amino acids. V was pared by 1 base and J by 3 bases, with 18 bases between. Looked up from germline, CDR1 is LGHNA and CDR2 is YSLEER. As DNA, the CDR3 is TGCGCCAGCAGCCAAGCTTTCACAGGGTCGCCCCACTATGGCTACACCTTC. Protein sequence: CASSQAFTGSPHYGYTF.

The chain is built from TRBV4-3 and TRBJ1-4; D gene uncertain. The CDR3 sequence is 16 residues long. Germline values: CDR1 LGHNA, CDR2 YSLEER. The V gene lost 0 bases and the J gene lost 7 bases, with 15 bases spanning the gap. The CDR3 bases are TGCGCCAGCAGCCAAGATCGGAGGGTTGGGGTTGAAAAACTGTTTTTT. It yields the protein CASSQDRRVGVEKLFF.

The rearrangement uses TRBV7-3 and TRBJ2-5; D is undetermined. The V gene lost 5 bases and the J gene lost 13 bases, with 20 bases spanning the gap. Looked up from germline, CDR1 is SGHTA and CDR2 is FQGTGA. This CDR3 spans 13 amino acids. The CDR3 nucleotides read TGTGCCAGCAGCCAATCCCGGCTAGATGAGGTGTACTTC. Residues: CASSQSRLDEVYF.

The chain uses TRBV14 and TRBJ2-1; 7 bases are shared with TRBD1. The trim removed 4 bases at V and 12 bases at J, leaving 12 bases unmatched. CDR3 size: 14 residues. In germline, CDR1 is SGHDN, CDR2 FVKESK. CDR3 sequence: CASSLGQTTMTQFF. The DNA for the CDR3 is TGTGCCAGCAGCCTGGGACAGACTACAATGACGCAGTTCTTC.